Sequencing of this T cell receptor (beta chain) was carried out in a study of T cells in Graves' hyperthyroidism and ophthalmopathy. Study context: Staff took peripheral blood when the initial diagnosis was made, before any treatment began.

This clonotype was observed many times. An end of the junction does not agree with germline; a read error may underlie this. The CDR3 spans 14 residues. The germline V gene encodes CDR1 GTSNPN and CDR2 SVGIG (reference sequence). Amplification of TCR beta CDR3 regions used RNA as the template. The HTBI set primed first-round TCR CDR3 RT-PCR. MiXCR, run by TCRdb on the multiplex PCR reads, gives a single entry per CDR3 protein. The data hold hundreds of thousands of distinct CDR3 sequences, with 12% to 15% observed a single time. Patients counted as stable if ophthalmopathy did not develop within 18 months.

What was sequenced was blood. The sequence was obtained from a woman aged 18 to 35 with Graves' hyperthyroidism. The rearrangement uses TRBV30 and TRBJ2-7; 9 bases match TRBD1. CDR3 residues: CAWSSGTGSFEQYF. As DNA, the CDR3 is TGTGCCTGGAGTTCGGGGACAGGGTCCTTCGAGCAGTACTTC.